The present T cell receptor (beta chain) was sequenced within a study of blood T cell repertoires in COVID-19 (dated by TCRdb to 2020 to 2022). Regarding the study in general: Samples covering the acute and convalescent phases of COVID-19 were provided by collaborators in the United States, Italy and Spain. Where available, HLA class I and class II types were obtained from metadata supplied by the sample provider rather than from assay-based typing. A de-identified subject ID, COVID-19 status, age in years and sex were almost always included in the sample metadata. The samples were drawn from the first 160 participants of the ongoing ImmuneRACE study and from over 950 subjects provided by 6 global collaborators. The repertoires were released in a freely available public database meant as a resource for research on the immune response to SARS-CoV-2. Deeply sampled blood TCRbeta repertoires from subjects exposed to, actively infected with, or recovered from COVID-19 were included in the dataset. The material from the prospective study consisted of cDNA or gDNA derived from T cells, B-cell-depleted T cells, or PBMCs.

Each collaborating institution followed its own protocols to collect whole blood in K2EDTA tubes. For TCRbeta analysis, collaborators shipped samples as frozen whole blood, isolated PBMCs, or DNA extracted from either of those sample types. CDR1 is given as SGDLS and CDR2 as YYNGEE, both from the germline V gene. Including the terminal cysteine and phenylalanine, the CDR3 comprises 15 residues. The DNA shown is the 45-base CDR3, in frame from base 1. Trimming takes 1 base off V and 1 base off J; junction bases not matched to a gene: 4. TCRbeta CDR3 regions were amplified from genomic DNA using the immunoSEQ Assay, a bias-controlled multiplex PCR. Per the original workflow: The number of nucleated cells in each sample was estimated from the amplification of reference gene primers within the assay. Sequence reads were collapsed and filtered to measure the absolute abundance of every unique TCRbeta CDR3 rearrangement. For each sample, productive Simpson clonality was calculated by taking the square root of Simpson's diversity index across productive rearrangements. TCRdb limited this immuneACCESS table to in-frame rearrangements with V and J called. A share of clones is missing; checked studies link under half to unresolved V genes, and the rest is unexplained. That table furnishes V, J and clone size, whereas the DNA furnished D and trimming. This sample holds around 70,000 clones; roughly nine tenths were observed only once. The ten largest clonotypes hold about 1.5% of the sample.

Results and caveats for the whole study, not just this receptor: The quantity of clinical and demographic metadata differed by source and by participant and was supplied without curation.

A note on this clone: Its binding antigen is unknown. No quality values exist for individual bases; no much larger clone is one base distant.

The V gene is TRBV9 and the J gene is TRBJ1-1; 7 bases in between match TRBD1. This clonotype was sampled from a man aged 50-59 years with acute or convalescent COVID-19. Source material: peripheral blood. The nucleotides are TGTGCCAGCAGCGTAAGTGGGACAGCGAACACTGAAGCTTTCTTT. It is translated as CASSVSGTANTEAFF.